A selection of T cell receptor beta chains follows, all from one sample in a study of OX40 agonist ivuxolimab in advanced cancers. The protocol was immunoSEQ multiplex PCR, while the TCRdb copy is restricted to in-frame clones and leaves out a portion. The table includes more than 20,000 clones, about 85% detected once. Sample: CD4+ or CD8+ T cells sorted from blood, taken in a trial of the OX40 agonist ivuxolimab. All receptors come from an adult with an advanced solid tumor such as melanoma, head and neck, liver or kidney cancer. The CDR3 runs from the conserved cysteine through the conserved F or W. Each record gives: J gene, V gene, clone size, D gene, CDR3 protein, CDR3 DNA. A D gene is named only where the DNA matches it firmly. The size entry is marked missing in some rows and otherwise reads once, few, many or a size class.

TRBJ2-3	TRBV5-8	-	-	CASSLSGGNTDTQYF	TGTGCCAGCAGCTTGTCCGGCGGGAACACAGATACGCAGTATTTT
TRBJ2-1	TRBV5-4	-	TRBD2	CASSLGAGGYNEQFF	TGTGCCAGCAGCTTGGGAGCGGGAGGGTACAATGAGCAGTTCTTC
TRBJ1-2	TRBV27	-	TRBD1	CASSTQGANYGYTF	TGTGCCAGCAGTACCCAGGGGGCAAACTATGGCTACACCTTC
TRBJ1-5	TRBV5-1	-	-	CASSLGDGSNQPQHF	TGCGCCAGCAGCTTGGGGGACGGTAGCAATCAGCCCCAGCATTTT
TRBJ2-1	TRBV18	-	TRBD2	CASSPQAGVYNEQFF	TGTGCCAGCTCACCGCAAGCGGGGGTCTACAATGAGCAGTTCTTC
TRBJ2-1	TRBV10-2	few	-	CASRPSEVEQFF	TGCGCCAGCAGACCCAGTGAGGTTGAGCAGTTCTTC
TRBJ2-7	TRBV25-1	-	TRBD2	CASSGTSGSYEQYF	TGTGCCAGCAGTGGCACTAGCGGGAGTTACGAGCAGTACTTC
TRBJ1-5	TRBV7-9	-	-	CASSLLGSNQPQHF	TGTGCCAGCAGCTTACTCGGGAGCAATCAGCCCCAGCATTTT
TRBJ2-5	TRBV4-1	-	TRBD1	CASSQERGRQTQYF	TGCGCCAGCAGCCAAGAAAGGGGGCGGCAGACCCAGTACTTC
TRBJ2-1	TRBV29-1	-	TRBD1	CSVEDLGQVYNEQFF	TGCAGCGTTGAAGATCTCGGACAGGTTTACAATGAGCAGTTCTTC
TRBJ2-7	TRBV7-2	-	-	CASSLVAGEAYEQYF	TGTGCCAGCAGCTTAGTGGCAGGGGAAGCCTACGAGCAGTACTTC
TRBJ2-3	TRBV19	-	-	CASSIGASADTQYF	TGTGCCAGTAGTATAGGGGCGAGCGCAGATACGCAGTATTTT
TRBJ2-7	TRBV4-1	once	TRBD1	CASSQEGSGTGLLYGDNEQYF	TGCGCCAGCAGCCAAGAGGGTTCCGGGACAGGGTTACTTTATGGCGACAACGAGCAGTACTTC
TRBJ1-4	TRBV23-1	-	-	CASGFAGTVEKLFF	TGCGCCAGCGGATTCGCCGGGACGGTCGAAAAACTGTTTTTT
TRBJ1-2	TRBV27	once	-	CASSLSGDVRYGYTF	TGTGCCAGCAGTTTATCCGGGGATGTCCGCTATGGCTACACCTTC
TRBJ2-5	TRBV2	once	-	CASSERLAPQETQYF	TGTGCCAGCAGTGAACGGCTAGCCCCCCAAGAGACCCAGTACTTC
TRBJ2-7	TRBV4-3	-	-	CASSQDLGGGSYEQYF	TGCGCCAGCAGCCAAGATTTGGGAGGGGGGTCCTACGAGCAGTACTTC
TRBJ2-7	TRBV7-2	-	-	CASSSRVSYEQYF	TGTGCCAGCAGCTCCAGGGTCTCCTACGAGCAGTACTTC
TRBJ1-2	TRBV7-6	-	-	CASSLLFGGLNYGYTF	TGTGCCAGCAGCTTATTGTTTGGGGGACTTAACTATGGCTACACCTTC
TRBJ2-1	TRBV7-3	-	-	CASSSGNEQFF	TGTGCCAGCAGCTCCGGCAATGAGCAGTTCTTC
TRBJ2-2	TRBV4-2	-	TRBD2	CASSQAEAGDTGELFF	TGTGCCAGCAGCCAAGCAGAAGCGGGAGACACCGGGGAGCTGTTTTTT
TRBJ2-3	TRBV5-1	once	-	CASSLDTDTQYF	TGCGCCAGCAGCTTGGATACAGATACGCAGTATTTT
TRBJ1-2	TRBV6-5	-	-	CASSYGGVGGGYTF	TGTGCCAGCAGTTACGGCGGAGTAGGAGGGGGCTACACCTTC
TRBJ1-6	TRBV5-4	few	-	CASSPNFGDGSPLHF	TGTGCCAGCAGCCCCAACTTCGGGGACGGTTCACCCCTCCACTTT
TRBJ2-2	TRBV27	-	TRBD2	CASSRLATNTGELFF	TGTGCCAGCAGTCGACTAGCTACGAACACCGGGGAGCTGTTTTTT
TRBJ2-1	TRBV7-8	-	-	CASSLNADRQFF	TGTGCCAGCAGCTTGAACGCAGACCGACAGTTCTTC
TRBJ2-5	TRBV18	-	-	CASSPLSRDETQYF	TGTGCCAGCTCACCTCTGTCGAGGGATGAGACCCAGTACTTC
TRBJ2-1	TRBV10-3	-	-	CAISESLNEQFF	TGTGCCATCAGTGAGTCGCTCAATGAGCAGTTCTTC
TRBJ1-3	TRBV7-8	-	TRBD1	CASSLKVGTGALSSGNTIYF	TGTGCCAGCAGCTTAAAAGTGGGGACAGGGGCTCTGAGCTCTGGAAACACCATATATTTT
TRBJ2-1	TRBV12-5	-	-	CASGSLDWGGEQFF	TGTGCTAGTGGTTCCCTGGACTGGGGCGGTGAGCAGTTCTTC
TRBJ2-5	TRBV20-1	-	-	CSARVGETQYF	TGCAGTGCTAGAGTAGGAGAGACCCAGTACTTC
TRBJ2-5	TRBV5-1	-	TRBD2	CASSQTASGGGETQYF	TGCGCCAGCAGTCAAACCGCTAGCGGGGGGGGAGAGACCCAGTACTTC
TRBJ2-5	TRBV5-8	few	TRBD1	CASSLGGQGMGETQYF	TGTGCCAGCAGCTTGGGAGGACAGGGGATGGGGGAGACCCAGTACTTC
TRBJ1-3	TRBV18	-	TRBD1	CASSPKTGGSGNTIYF	TGTGCCAGCTCACCCAAGACAGGGGGCTCTGGAAACACCATATATTTT
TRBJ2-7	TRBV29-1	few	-	CSVETPRGSDEQYF	TGCAGCGTTGAGACCCCGCGGGGTTCGGACGAGCAGTACTTC
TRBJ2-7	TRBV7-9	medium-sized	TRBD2	CASSSGRGAEQYF	TGTGCCAGCAGCTCGGGGCGGGGGGCCGAGCAGTACTTC
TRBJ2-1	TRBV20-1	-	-	CSPRYNEQFF	TGCAGCCCCAGGTACAATGAGCAGTTCTTC
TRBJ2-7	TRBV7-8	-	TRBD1	CASSPRDSLIYEQYF	TGTGCCAGCAGCCCCCGGGACAGCCTAATCTACGAGCAGTACTTC
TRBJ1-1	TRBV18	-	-	CASSPPKGGENTEAFF	TGTGCCAGCTCACCACCGAAGGGGGGAGAGAACACTGAAGCTTTCTTT
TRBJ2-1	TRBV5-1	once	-	CASSLLPPKSGNPYNEQFF	TGCGCCAGCAGCCTCCTACCCCCAAAATCCGGGAATCCCTACAATGAGCAGTTCTTC
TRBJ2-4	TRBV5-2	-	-	CASSGTRNIQYF	TGTGCCAGCAGCGGTACAAGAAACATTCAGTACTTC
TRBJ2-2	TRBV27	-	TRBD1	CASRKPGQGFPAGELFF	TGTGCCAGCAGAAAACCGGGACAGGGTTTTCCGGCCGGGGAGCTGTTTTTT
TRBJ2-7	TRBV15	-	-	CATSREKLEGYEQYF	TGTGCCACCAGCAGAGAGAAATTAGAGGGCTACGAGCAGTACTTC
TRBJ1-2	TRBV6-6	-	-	CASSSNLGGYTF	TGTGCCAGCAGTTCGAATCTTGGGGGCTACACCTTC
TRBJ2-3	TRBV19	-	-	CASSILGGSTDTQYF	TGTGCCAGTAGTATCCTAGGTGGGAGCACAGATACGCAGTATTTT
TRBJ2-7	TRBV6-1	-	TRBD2	CASSEGLAGGFYEQYF	TGTGCCAGCAGTGAAGGCCTAGCGGGAGGGTTCTACGAGCAGTACTTC
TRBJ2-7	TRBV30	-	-	CAWTRPRGLPYEQYF	TGTGCCTGGACGCGGCCCCGAGGTCTCCCCTACGAGCAGTACTTC
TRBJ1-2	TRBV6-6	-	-	CASSSPPSGPYGYTF	TGTGCCAGCAGTTCCCCCCCATCCGGCCCCTATGGCTACACCTTC
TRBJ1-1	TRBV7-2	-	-	CASRNDWGYTPF	TGTGCCAGCAGAAACGACTGGGGCTATACACCATTT
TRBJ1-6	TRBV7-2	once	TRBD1	CASSSGQGESPLHF	TGTGCCAGCAGCTCGGGACAGGGGGAATCACCCCTCCACTTT
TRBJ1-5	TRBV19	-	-	CASSIGGAGQPQHF	TGTGCCAGTAGTATAGGGGGGGCAGGTCAGCCCCAGCATTTT
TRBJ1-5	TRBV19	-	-	CASSPGWGGGQPQHF	TGTGCCAGTAGTCCGGGGTGGGGGGGCGGTCAGCCCCAGCATTTT
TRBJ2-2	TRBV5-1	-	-	CASRKDAANTGELFF	TGCGCCAGCAGGAAGGACGCCGCGAACACCGGGGAGCTGTTTTTT
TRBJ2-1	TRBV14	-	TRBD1	CASSQRRTGNNEQFF	TGTGCCAGCAGCCAAAGAAGGACAGGGAACAATGAGCAGTTCTTC
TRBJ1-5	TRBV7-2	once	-	CASSLDRRGSQPQHF	TGTGCCAGCAGCTTAGATCGTCGGGGCAGTCAGCCCCAGCATTTT
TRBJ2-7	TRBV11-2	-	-	CASSLAALTYEQYF	TGTGCCAGCAGCTTAGCAGCCTTAACCTACGAGCAGTACTTC
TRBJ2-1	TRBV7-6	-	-	CASSPSGYLGFFF	TGTGCCAGCAGCCCCTCGGGGTATCTGGGTTTCTTCTTC
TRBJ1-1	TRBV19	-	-	CASSYPNTEAFF	TGTGCCAGTAGCTACCCGAACACTGAAGCTTTCTTT